This T cell receptor (beta chain) was observed in a study of blood T cell repertoires in COVID-19 (TCRdb year 2020). In terms of the full investigation: The collaborator samples originated in the United States, Italy and Spain and spanned the acute and convalescent phases of COVID-19. The repertoires were released in a freely available public database intended as a resource for research on the immune response to SARS-CoV-2. The dataset comprised deeply sampled blood TCRbeta repertoires from subjects exposed to, actively infected with, or recovered from COVID-19. Samples came from the ongoing ImmuneRACE study (first 160 participants) plus 1,254 subjects from 6 global collaborators. The material from the prospective study consisted of cDNA or gDNA derived from T cells, B-cell-depleted T cells, or PBMCs. Where available, HLA class I and class II types were obtained from metadata supplied by the sample provider rather than from assay-based typing. Nearly every sample came with metadata listing a de-identified subject ID, COVID-19 status, age in years and sex. Study-level results and caveats: Clinical and demographic metadata were provided uncurated, with the amount varying by source and participant.

Whole blood was collected in K2EDTA tubes by collaborating institutions according to the institutions' own protocols. For TCRbeta analysis, collaborator samples were shipped as frozen whole blood, as isolated PBMCs, or as DNA extracted from either sample type. The immunoSEQ Assay, a bias-controlled multiplex PCR, was used to amplify TCRbeta CDR3 regions from genomic DNA. The original pipeline was this. The number of nucleated cells in each sample was estimated by amplification of reference gene primers within the assay. To quantify the absolute abundance of each unique TCRbeta CDR3 rearrangement, sequence reads were collapsed and filtered. For each sample, productive Simpson clonality was calculated by taking the square root of Simpson's diversity index across productive rearrangements. Held by TCRdb, this immuneACCESS table contains in-frame sequences only and omits some clones. Under half of the omission traces to an unresolved V gene where checked; the cause of the rest is unknown. V, J and clone size derive from that table, while D and trimming were established from the DNA sequence. Across this sample there are roughly 230,000 clones, with approximately 80% seen only once. The ten top clones hold 6% to 9.5% of the sample.

From the cysteine through the phenylalanine, the CDR3 covers 13 amino acids. The kept DNA is CDR3 alone, 39 bases in frame from the first base. The germline V gene sets CDR1 to WSHSY and CDR2 to SAAADI. V and J are truncated by 5 bases and 0 bases respectively, leaving an intervening sequence of 8 bases. Concerning this clone itself: Its antigen is not yet known. Base qualities are not provided; no much larger clone lies one nucleotide away.

The chain is made from TRBV10-2 and TRBJ2-7, with the identity of the D gene unclear. The sequenced sample consisted of peripheral blood. The TCR sequence derives from a woman aged 50 to 60 with acute or convalescent COVID-19. The nucleotide sequence reads as follows: TGCGCCAGCAGTAGGCCGGGCTCCTACGAGCAGTACTTC. Its amino acids are CASSRPGSYEQYF.